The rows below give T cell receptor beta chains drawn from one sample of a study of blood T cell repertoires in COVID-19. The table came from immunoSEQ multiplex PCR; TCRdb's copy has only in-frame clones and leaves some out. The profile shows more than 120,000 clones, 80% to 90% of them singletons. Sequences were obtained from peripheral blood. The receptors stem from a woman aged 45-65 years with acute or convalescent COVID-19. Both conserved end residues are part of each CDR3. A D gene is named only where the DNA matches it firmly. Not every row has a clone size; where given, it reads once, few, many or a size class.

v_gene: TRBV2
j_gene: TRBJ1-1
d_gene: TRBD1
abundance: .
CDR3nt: TGTGCCAGCAGGGCACAGGGGTTGGTCGCCACTGAAGCTTTCTTT
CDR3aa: CASRAQGLVATEAFF

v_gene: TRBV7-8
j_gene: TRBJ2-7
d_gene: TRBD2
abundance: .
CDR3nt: TGTGCCAGCAGCTTCCGACTAGCGGGAGGGCTTGGGGAGCAGTACTTC
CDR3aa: CASSFRLAGGLGEQYF

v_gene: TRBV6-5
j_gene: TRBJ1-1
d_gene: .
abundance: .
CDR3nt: TGTGCCAGCAGAATAACAGGGTCCGTGCCTGAAGCTTTCTTT
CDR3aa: CASRITGSVPEAFF

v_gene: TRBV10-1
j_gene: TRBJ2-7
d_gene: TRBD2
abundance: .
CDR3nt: TGCGCCAGCAGCCATACGCGGGGGGGCCTTCCCGAGCAGTACTTC
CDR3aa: CASSHTRGGLPEQYF

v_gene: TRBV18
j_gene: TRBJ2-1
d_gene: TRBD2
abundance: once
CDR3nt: TGTGCCAGCTCACCTATATCTAGCGCGGGGGGCTCCTACAATGAGCAGTTCTTC
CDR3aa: CASSPISSAGGSYNEQFF

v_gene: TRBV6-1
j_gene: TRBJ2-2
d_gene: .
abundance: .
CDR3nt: TGTGCCAGCAGTGAAGGACAGAACACCGGGGAGCTGTTTTTT
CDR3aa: CASSEGQNTGELFF

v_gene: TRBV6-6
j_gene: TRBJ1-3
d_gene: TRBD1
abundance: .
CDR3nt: TGTGCCAGCAGTTCTCCGGGACAGGGAAACACCATATATTTT
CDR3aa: CASSSPGQGNTIYF

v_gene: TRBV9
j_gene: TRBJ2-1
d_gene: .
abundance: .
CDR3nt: TGTGCCAGCAGCGTGAGCGGGACATCCTACAATGAGCAGTTCTTC
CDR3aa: CASSVSGTSYNEQFF

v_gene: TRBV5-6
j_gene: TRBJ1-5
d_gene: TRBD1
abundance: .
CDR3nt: TGTGCCAGCAGCTTGATGACAGGGGGAAATCAGCCCCAGCATTTT
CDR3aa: CASSLMTGGNQPQHF

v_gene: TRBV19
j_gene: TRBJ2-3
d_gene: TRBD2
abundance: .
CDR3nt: TGTGCCAGTAGCTACGGGAGCGGGGTAGATACGCAGTATTTT
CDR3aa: CASSYGSGVDTQYF

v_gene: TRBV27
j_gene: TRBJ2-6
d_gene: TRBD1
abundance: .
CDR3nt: TGTGCCAGCAGTTCGATCAGGGACAGGAGATCCCCTGGGGCCAACGTCCTGACTTTC
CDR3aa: CASSSIRDRRSPGANVLTF

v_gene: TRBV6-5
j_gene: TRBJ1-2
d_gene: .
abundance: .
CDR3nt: TGTGCCAGCAGTTACTCGCAGGCCCACTATGGCTACACCTTC
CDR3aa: CASSYSQAHYGYTF

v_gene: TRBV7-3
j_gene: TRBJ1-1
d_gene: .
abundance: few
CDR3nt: TGTGCCAGCAGCTTAACGCCACAGGGCCCCACTGAAGCTTTCTTT
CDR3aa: CASSLTPQGPTEAFF

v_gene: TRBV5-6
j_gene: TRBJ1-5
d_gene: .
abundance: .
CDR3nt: TGTGCCAGCAGCTTGGGAAGGGGAGGGAGTCAGCCCCAGCATTTT
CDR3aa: CASSLGRGGSQPQHF

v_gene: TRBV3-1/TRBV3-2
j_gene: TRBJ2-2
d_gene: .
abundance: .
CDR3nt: TGTGCCAGCAGCCCCGATTTGGTGAGAGCCGGGGAGCTGTTTTTT
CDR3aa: CASSPDLVRAGELFF

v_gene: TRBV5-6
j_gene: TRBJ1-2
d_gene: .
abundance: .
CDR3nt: TGTGCCAGCAGCTTAGATCGGGGGGTTGGGAAGAACTATGGCTACACCTTC
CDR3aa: CASSLDRGVGKNYGYTF

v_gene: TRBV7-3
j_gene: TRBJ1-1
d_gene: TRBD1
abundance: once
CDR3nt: TGTGCCAGCAGCTTGGGGACAGGGGAGGTAACTGAAGCTTTCTTT
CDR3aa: CASSLGTGEVTEAFF

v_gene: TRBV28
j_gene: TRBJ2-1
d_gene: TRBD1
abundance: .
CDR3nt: TGTGCCAGCAGGGGAGACAGGGCGGAGCAGTTCTTC
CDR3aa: CASRGDRAEQFF

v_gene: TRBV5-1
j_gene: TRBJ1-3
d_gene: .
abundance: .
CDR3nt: TGCGCCACCAGGCAGGGCCTCTCTGGAAACACCATATATTTT
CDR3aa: CATRQGLSGNTIYF

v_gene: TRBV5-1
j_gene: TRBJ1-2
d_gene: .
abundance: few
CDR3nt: TGCGCCAGCAGCTTGTCCGGAGGGTTTAACTATGGCTACACCTTC
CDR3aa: CASSLSGGFNYGYTF

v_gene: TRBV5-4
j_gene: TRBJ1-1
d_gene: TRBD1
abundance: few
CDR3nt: TGTGCCAGCAGCCCGACCTCCGGGACAGCCAGGGTTGAAGCTTTCTTT
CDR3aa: CASSPTSGTARVEAFF

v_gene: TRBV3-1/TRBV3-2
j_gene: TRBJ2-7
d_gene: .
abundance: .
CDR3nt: TGTGCCAGCAGCCAGGGGCGAACCTACGAGCAGTACTTC
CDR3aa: CASSQGRTYEQYF

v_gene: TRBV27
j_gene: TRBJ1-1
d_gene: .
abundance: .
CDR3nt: TGTGCCAGCAGTCTGAGGTCCGGGGGGGGGACTGAAGCTTTCTTT
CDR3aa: CASSLRSGGGTEAFF

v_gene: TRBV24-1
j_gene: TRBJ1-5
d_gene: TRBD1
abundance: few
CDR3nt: TGTGCCACCAGTGGTCAAGGACAGGGGATCGTAAGCAATCAGCCCCAGCATTTT
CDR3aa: CATSGQGQGIVSNQPQHF

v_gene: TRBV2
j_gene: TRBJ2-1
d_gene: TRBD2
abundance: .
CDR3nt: TGTGCCAGCAGCGGACTAGCGGGAGCCTACAATGAGCAGTTCTTC
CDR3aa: CASSGLAGAYNEQFF

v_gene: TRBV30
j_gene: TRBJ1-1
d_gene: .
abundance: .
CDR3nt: TGTGCCTGGAGTGCACACATTAACACTGAAGCTTTCTTT
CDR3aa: CAWSAHINTEAFF

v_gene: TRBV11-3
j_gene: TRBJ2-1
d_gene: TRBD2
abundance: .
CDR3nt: TGTGCCAGCAGCTTAGGTGTGACTAGCGGGGGGTACAATGAGCAGTTCTTC
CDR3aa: CASSLGVTSGGYNEQFF

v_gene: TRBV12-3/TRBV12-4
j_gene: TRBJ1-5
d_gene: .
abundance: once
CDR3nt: TGTGCCAGCAGTTTTATCCAGAATCAGCCCCAGCATTTT
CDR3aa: CASSFIQNQPQHF

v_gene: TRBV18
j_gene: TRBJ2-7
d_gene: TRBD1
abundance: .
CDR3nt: TGTGCCAGCTCACCACGACAGGGCTTCTACGAGCAGTACTTC
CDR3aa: CASSPRQGFYEQYF

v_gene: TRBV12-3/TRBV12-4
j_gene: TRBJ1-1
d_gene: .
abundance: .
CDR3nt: TGTGCCAGCAGTTTCGGGCAGGGAACTGAAGCTTTCTTT
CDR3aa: CASSFGQGTEAFF

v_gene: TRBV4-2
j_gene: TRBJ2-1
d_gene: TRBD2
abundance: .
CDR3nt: TGTGCCAGCAGCCCCTCACCCGCCGCGGGAGGGGGTTACAATGAGCAGTTCTTC
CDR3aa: CASSPSPAAGGGYNEQFF

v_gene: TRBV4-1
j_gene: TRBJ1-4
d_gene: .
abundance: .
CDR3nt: TGCGCCAGCAGCCAAGATATTAGGGCACAGGCGATTAATGAAAAACTGTTTTTT
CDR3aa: CASSQDIRAQAINEKLFF

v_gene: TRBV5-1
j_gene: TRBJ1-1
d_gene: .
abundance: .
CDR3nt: TGCGCCAGCAGCTTCCTTAGTGAGAACACTGAAGCTTTCTTT
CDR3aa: CASSFLSENTEAFF

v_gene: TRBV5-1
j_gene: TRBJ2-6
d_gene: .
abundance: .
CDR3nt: TGCGCCAGCAGCTTGGGGCCACAATTCTCTGGGGCCAACGTCCTGACTTTC
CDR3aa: CASSLGPQFSGANVLTF

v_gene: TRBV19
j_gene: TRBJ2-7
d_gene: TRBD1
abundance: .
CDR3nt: TGTGCCAGCGGGGTGACAGGGGCCTACGAGCAGTACTTC
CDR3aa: CASGVTGAYEQYF

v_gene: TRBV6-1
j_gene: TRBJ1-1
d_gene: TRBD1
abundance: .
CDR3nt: TGTGCCAGCAGTGACAGGGGGCCAGCCACTGAAGCTTTCTTT
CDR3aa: CASSDRGPATEAFF

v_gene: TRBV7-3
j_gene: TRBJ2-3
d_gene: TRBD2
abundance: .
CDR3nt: TGTGCCAGCAGCTGGGCCAGCGGGGGGGCAGGAGATACGCAGTATTTT
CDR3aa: CASSWASGGAGDTQYF